This T cell receptor (beta chain) was captured in a study of T cell repertoires in cytomegalovirus infection (dated by TCRdb to between 2019 and 2020). Regarding the complete study: Donor HLA type was relevant to the analysis, because carriage of CMV infection together with the matching HLA type was indicated by public TCR beta signatures. Summary of the overall study and its limitations: Carriers of CMV infection plus the relevant HLA type were discriminated by the cumulative frequency of public TCR beta family members in the study cohort and in an independent roughly 370-donor cohort. The ex vivo response was dominated by HLA-C-restricted CMV-specific TCR beta clonotypes, which also provided the single most frequent clonotype in two of eight donors.

Sequences MDHEN (CDR1) and SYDVKM (CDR2) are obtained from the germline V gene. The CDR3 spans 11 residues, from the cysteine through the phenylalanine. The DNA shown is the 33-base CDR3, in frame from base 1. V is cut by 3 bases and J by 6 bases, and the space between the germline ends is 3 bases. Sequencing was carried out with an Illumina HiSeq 1500. TCRdb itself trimmed the public reads at Q25 with fastp, ran MiXCR and retained productive beta chains. Entries are consolidated by CDR3 protein sequence, retaining the most common genes and DNA. This sample gives about 260,000 distinct CDR3 sequences in total; approximately 13% of them show up just once. The top ten constitute 7.5% to 10% of the sample. This clonotype was detected ten times or more. This receptor's antigen is unknown. Base-call qualities are not available, and no considerably larger clone is one nucleotide away.

The receptor's source is a human donor in good health (CMV status not recorded). Some clones in this sample may be carry-over from other donors' samples. The chain is encoded by TRBV28 joined to TRBJ1-5; no confident D gene assignment can be made. Sequencing was performed on PBMCs. The CDR3 region reads CASSFSQPQHF. The sequenced DNA: TGTGCCAGCAGTTTTAGTCAGCCCCAGCATTTT.